A single TCR beta chain is shown here with its context. What it binds is not known. The sample originates from a study of radiotherapy plus CTLA-4 blockade in lung cancer. The repertoire was sequenced with immunoSEQ multiplex PCR; TCRdb's copy has only in-frame clones and lacks some. This table holds about 87,000 clones, 85% to 90% found once. The CDR3 loop spans 16 amino acids. The ends were cut back, 4 bases at V and 2 bases at J, with 16 bases in the middle. Looked up from germline, CDR1 is SGHKS and CDR2 is YYEKEE (reference sequence). Notes on the study in general: TCR clones originating in tumors grew in number in blood after radiotherapy plus ipilimumab.

The TCR was taken from a human donor with non-small cell lung cancer that progressed on radiotherapy plus ipilimumab. J is TRBJ1-5 and V is TRBV5-5; D is perhaps TRBD1 (6 bases). The specimen was peripheral blood, collected from a patient treated with radiotherapy plus ipilimumab. DNA for the CDR3: TGTGCCAGCAGCCTTTACCAGGGGTCGGGCAATCAGCCCCAGCATTTT. This sequence encodes CASSLYQGSGNQPQHF.